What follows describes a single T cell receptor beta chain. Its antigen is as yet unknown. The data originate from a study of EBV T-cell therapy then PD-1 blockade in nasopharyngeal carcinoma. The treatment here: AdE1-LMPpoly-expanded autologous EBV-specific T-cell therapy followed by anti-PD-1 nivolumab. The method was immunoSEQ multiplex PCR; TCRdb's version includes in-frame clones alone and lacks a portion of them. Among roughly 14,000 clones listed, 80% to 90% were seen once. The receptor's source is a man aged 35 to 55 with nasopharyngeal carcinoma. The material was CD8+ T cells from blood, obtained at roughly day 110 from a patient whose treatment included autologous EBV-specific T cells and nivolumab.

The CDR3 loop is CASSRGGAGTGELFF. The DNA of the CDR3 is TGTGCCAGCTCTAGGGGGGGGGCTGGGACCGGGGAGCTGTTTTTT. The chain employs TRBV27 and TRBJ2-2; tentative D call: TRBD2 (7 bases). The V end was cut by 8 bases, the J end by 5 bases, with 18 bases between. Germline assignment: CDR1 MNHEY and CDR2 SMNVEV (reference sequence). This CDR3 has 15 residues.